This TCR beta chain comes out of a study of cytomegalovirus exposure and HLA in healthy donors. Study-wide background: Around 77% of some 390 genotyped donors fell in the Caucasian-associated ancestry cluster. Overall study results and limits: Later analysis identified a missense DCLRE1C variant that was linked to TCR beta V- and J-gene trimming.

Amplification used 60 Vbeta primers and 13 Jbeta primers. TCRdb's table, derived via immunoSEQ multiplex PCR, lists solely in-frame clones and lacks some. The sample comprises 58,000 or so clones, 65% to 75% of which are singletons, and roughly 23% rests with the top ten. This clone was detected a few times. Its antigen is unidentified. Material for sequencing was PBMCs. This TCR was recovered from a man aged 45-65 years in good health and CMV-seropositive.

CDR3 amino acids: CSVEGRGGTGANEQFF. The CDR3, as DNA: TGCAGCGTTGAAGGCCGAGGGGGGACAGGGGCCAATGAGCAGTTCTTC. V and J are TRBV29-1 and TRBJ2-1; TRBD1 matches 10 bases. Germline V gene lookup returns CDR1 SQVTM and CDR2 ANQGSEA. After removal of 1 base from V and 6 bases from J, the junction contained 9 bases not matched to a gene. This CDR3 has 16 residues.